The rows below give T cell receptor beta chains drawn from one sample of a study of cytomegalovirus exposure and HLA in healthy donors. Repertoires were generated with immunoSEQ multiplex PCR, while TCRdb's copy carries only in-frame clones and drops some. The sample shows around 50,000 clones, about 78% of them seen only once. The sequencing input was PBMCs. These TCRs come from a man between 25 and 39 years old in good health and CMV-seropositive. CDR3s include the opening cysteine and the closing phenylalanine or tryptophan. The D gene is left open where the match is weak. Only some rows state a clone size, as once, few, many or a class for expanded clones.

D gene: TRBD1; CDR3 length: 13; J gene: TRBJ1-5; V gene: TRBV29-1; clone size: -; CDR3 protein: CSVVTGGSQPQHF; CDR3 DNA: TGCAGCGTTGTTACAGGGGGCTCTCAGCCCCAGCATTTT
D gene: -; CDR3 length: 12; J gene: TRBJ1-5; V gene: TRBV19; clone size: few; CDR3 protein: CASSLLAQPQHF; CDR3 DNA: TGTGCCAGTAGCCTCCTGGCCCAGCCCCAGCATTTT
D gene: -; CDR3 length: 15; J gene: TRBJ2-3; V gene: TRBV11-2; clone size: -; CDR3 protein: CASSLTGVQGDTQYF; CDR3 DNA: TGTGCCAGCAGCTTAACGGGAGTACAAGGAGATACGCAGTATTTT
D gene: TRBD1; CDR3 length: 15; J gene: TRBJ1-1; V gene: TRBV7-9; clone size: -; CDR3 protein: CASSFETGWNTEAFF; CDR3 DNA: TGTGCCAGCAGCTTCGAGACAGGGTGGAACACTGAAGCTTTCTTT
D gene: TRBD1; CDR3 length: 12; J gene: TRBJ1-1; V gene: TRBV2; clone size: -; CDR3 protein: CASGGQGIEAFF; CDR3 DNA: TGTGCCAGCGGAGGACAGGGAATTGAAGCTTTCTTT
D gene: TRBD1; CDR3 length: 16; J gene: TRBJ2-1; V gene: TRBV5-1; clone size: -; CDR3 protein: CASSFSGTGGGNEQFF; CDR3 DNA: TGCGCCAGCAGCTTCTCCGGGACAGGGGGTGGCAATGAGCAGTTCTTC
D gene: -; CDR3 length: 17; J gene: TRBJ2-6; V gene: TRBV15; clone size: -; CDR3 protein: CATSSGANRLGANVLTF; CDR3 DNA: TGTGCCACCAGCAGTGGGGCGAATAGATTAGGGGCCAACGTCCTGACTTTC
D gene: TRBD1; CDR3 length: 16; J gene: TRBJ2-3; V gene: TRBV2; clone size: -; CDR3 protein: CARTSFIGQVTDTQYF; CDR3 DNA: TGTGCCAGAACGAGTTTTATAGGACAGGTTACAGATACGCAGTATTTT
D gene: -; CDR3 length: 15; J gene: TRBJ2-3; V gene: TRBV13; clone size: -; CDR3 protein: CASSASRKATDTQYF; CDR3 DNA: TGTGCCAGCAGCGCCTCGAGGAAGGCCACAGATACGCAGTATTTT
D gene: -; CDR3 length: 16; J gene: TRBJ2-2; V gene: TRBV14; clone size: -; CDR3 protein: CASSRQNRVGAGELFF; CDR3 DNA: TGTGCCAGCAGCCGGCAAAACAGGGTCGGCGCCGGGGAGCTGTTTTTT
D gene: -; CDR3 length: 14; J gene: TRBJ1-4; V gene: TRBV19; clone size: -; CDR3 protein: CASSGAATNEKLFF; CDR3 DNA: TGTGCCAGTAGTGGGGCTGCAACTAATGAAAAACTGTTTTTT
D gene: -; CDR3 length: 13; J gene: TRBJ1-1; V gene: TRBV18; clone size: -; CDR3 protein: CASSPLGDTEAFF; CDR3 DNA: TGTGCCAGCTCACCACTCGGGGATACTGAAGCTTTCTTT
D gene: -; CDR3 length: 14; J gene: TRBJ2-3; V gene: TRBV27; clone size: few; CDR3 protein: CASSLGRATDTQYF; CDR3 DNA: TGTGCCAGCAGTTTAGGGCGGGCCACAGATACGCAGTATTTT
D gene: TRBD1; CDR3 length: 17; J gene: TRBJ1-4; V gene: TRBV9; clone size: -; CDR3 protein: CASPRDRRQQTNEKLFF; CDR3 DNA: TGTGCCAGCCCCCGGGACAGACGACAACAAACTAATGAAAAACTGTTTTTT